Shown below are 5 T cell receptor beta chains from a single sample sequenced in a study of early T cells in non-severe SARS-CoV-2 infection. MiXCR, run by TCRdb on the 5' RACE reads, gives a single entry per CDR3 protein. The table has about 77,000 distinct CDR3 sequences, over 9% seen once; the top ten hold nearly 5%. The sequencing input was whole blood. These receptors originate from an adult who was a healthcare worker with PCR-confirmed SARS-CoV-2 infection or an uninfected control (not recorded which).

The chain uses TRBV20-1 and TRBJ2-1, with 12 bases fitting TRBD2. V dropped 4 bases and J dropped 7; count of bases not matched to a gene: 2. The CDR3 consists of 13 residues. Looked up from germline, CDR1 is DFQATT and CDR2 is SNEGSKA (reference sequence). CDR3 coding DNA: TGCAGTGCTACTAGCGGGGGGGCGAATGAGCAGTTCTTC. It translates to CSATSGGANEQFF.

In this sample, this clonotype turned up a few times. This chain uses TRBV3-1 with TRBJ2-1, with 10 nucleotides matching TRBD2. The CDR3 is made up of 15 amino acids. Germline CDR1 is LGHDT and CDR2 is YNNKEL (reference sequence). The trim removed 1 base at V and 9 bases at J, leaving 6 bases unmatched. CDR3 nucleotide sequence: TGTGCCAGCAGCCAAGCTAGCGGGAGTATCGGTGAGCAGTTCTTC. This gives the protein CASSQASGSIGEQFF.

The chain carries TRBV28 and TRBJ2-1; D ambiguous. The germline V gene encodes CDR1 MDHEN and CDR2 SYDVKM. Trimming took off 2 bases at V and 10 bases at J, with 6 bases between the two ends. CDR3 size: 11 residues. DNA of the CDR3: TGTGCCAGCAGTTTAAGTCGGGAGCAGTTCTTC. It translates to CASSLSREQFF.

This clonotype was counted many times. The chain couples TRBV11-1 to TRBJ2-7; D call uncertain. V shed 5 bases and J shed 12 bases, with 5 bases lying between them. The CDR3 contains 8 residues. CDR1 is SGHAT, CDR2 FQDESV, per germline (reference sequence). Written as DNA, the CDR3 is TGTGCCAGCAGCGCGCCGTACTTC. Translating it yields CASSAPYF.

This clonotype showed up just a few times. J is TRBJ2-7 and V is TRBV20-1; 10 positions agree with TRBD2. The CDR3 spans 14 residues. Germline CDR1 reads DFQATT; CDR2 reads SNEGSKA (reference sequence). The trim removed 3 bases at V and 3 bases at J, leaving 5 bases unmatched. For the CDR3, the DNA is TGCAGTGCTAGTCCCAGCGGGAGGGGCTACGAGCAGTACTTC. Translating it yields CSASPSGRGYEQYF.